This entry lists 24 T cell receptor beta chains sequenced from one sample in a study of CD8+ T cells in alopecia areata. Combined cutaneous lymph node cells underwent sorting by CD4, CD8alpha, NKG2D, NKG2ACE and additional markers. Sequencing relied on a cDNA template that was reverse transcribed from extracted RNA. Produced via immunoSEQ multiplex PCR; TCRdb's table is partial and in-frame only. The profile covers under 350,000 clones, none occurring a single time. Sample: CD4+ T cells sorted from a lymph node. All receptors come from a C3H/HeJ mouse with alopecia areata. These mice share the MHC haplotype H2-k.

In regard to this clone: The genes are named according to mouse. The read falls 4 residues short of the CDR3 end, and the missing part is taken from the germline J gene. The V call is TRBV5, the J call TRBJ1-1, with TRBD1 as a possible D gene (5 bases). In germline, CDR1 is LGHNA, CDR2 YNLKQL (reference sequence). There are 14 residues in the CDR3. The covered CDR3 bases are TGTGCCAGCAGCCAAGAGGGGGACTGGGGA. Its protein product is CASSQEGDWG. The full CDR3 reads CASSQEGDWGEVFF.

This clone was found a few times. Gene names denote mouse genes. The CDR3 end falls 4 residues outside the read, so it is completed with the germline J gene. Other DNA variants within this sample encode the same CDR3. V and J are TRBV19 and TRBJ2-3; tentative D call: TRBD2 (5 bases). The CDR3 covers 13 residues. The germline V gene encodes CDR1 FNHDT and CDR2 SITEND (reference sequence). V lost 5 bases and J lost 0, with 7 bases in between. This CDR3 is CASSRTSAETLYF. The sequenced part of the CDR3 DNA is TGTGCCAGCAGCCGGACTAGTGCAGAA.

Concerning this clone: The listed genes are named as in mouse. The DNA ends 4 residues before the CDR3 does, and the rest of the CDR3 is filled in from the germline J gene. The rearrangement links TRBV17 to TRBJ2-1, with TRBD2 identical over 14 bases. This CDR3 comprises 15 residues. Germline V gene sequence: CDR1 MNHDT, CDR2 YYDKIL. CDR3 bases read: TGTGCTAGCAGTCCGGGACTGGGGGGGCTGGCT. It translates to CASSPGLGGLA. The whole CDR3 protein reads CASSPGLGGLAEQFF.

This clone occurred many times. Gene names refer to mouse genes. The observed sequence ends 4 residues before the CDR3 terminus, with the missing tail filled in from the germline J gene. The chain has TRBV17 and TRBJ2-1; D unclear. The CDR3 totals 12 residues. The germline gives CDR1 MNHDT, CDR2 YYDKIL. V lost 2 bases, J lost 4 bases, and 3 bases lay in between. The CDR3 DNA, read in part, is TGTGCTAGCAGTAGACTGTATGCT. Amino acid sequence: CASSRLYA. The full CDR3 protein reads CASSRLYAEQFF.

As to this clone: Gene and germline names: mouse. The sequence runs out 4 residues before the end of the CDR3; the remainder is reconstructed from the germline J gene. The chain links TRBV19 to TRBJ1-1, with D tentatively TRBD1 (6 bases). The CDR3 runs 14 residues. Trimming shortened V by 4 bases and J by 4 bases, and 14 bases separated the two germline ends. Germline CDR1 reads FNHDT; CDR2 reads SITEND (reference sequence). The sequenced part of the CDR3 DNA is TGTGCCAGCAGTTTTCAGGGGTTTGGCACA. Residues: CASSFQGFGT. In full, the CDR3 reads CASSFQGFGTEVFF.

On this clone: Here the gene names and germline are mouse. The CDR3 extends 4 residues past the end of the read, so its final part is completed from the germline J gene. The chain has TRBV19 and TRBJ2-5; D perhaps matches TRBD1 (5 bases). The CDR3 totals 15 residues. Germline values: CDR1 FNHDT, CDR2 SITEND (reference sequence). V lost 4 bases and J 0 bases, leaving 12 bases between the germline ends. The chain's CDR3 is CASSFQGFNQDTQYF. The covered CDR3 bases are TGTGCCAGCAGTTTCCAGGGTTTTAACCAAGAC.

The table lists this clone with a few counts. Gene names denote mouse genes. The read terminates 4 residues before the CDR3 end, so the remaining end is supplied by the germline J gene. The chain couples TRBV1 to TRBJ1-2, with unresolved D. Germline V gene sequence: CDR1 NSQYPW, CDR2 LRSPGD (reference sequence). CDR3 size: 13 residues. V was trimmed by 5 bases and J by 0 bases, leaving 7 bases between them. The CDR3 protein is CTCSKTTNSDYTF. CDR3 DNA, as far as it was read: TGCACCTGCAGTAAGACAACAAACTCC.

In the case of this clone: Gene names and germline match the mouse. The sequenced fragment ends 4 residues before the CDR3 boundary, so the rest is inferred from the germline J gene. The sample contains more than one DNA sequence encoding this CDR3. The chain has TRBV13-1 and TRBJ2-5, with 10 nucleotides matching TRBD2. The germline V gene has CDR1 NSHNY and CDR2 SYGAGN. The CDR3 consists of 14 residues. V lost 4 bases, J lost 2 bases, and 1 base stayed unmatched. The covered CDR3 bases are TGTGCCAGCAGTTGGACTGGGGGCCAAGAC. Translating gives CASSWTGGQD. The entire CDR3 protein reads CASSWTGGQDTQYF.

This clone appeared a few times. Gene names follow the mouse nomenclature. The read ends 4 residues shy of where the CDR3 ends; the end is completed using the germline J gene. J is TRBJ1-1 and V is TRBV5; 7 nucleotides align to TRBD1. V trimming: 1 base; J trimming: 4 bases; junction bases outside the gene matches: 3. This CDR3 is 14 amino acids long. The V gene's germline CDR1 is LGHNA and CDR2 YNLKQL (reference sequence). CDR3 DNA (partial): TGTGCCAGCAGCCAAGTAGGGGGCGGCACA. As protein: CASSQVGGGT. The entire CDR3 protein is CASSQVGGGTEVFF.

As regards this clone: Mouse names are used for the genes. The missing CDR3 end, 4 residues past where the read stops, is filled in from the germline J gene. The same CDR3 also results from other DNA sequences found in this sample. V usage is TRBV5 and J usage is TRBJ2-5; a weak D match, TRBD2 (6 bases). CDR3 size: 13 residues. V lost 4 bases and J lost 3, with 8 bases in between. The germline CDR1 and CDR2 sequences are LGHNA and YNLKQL (reference sequence). The CDR3 is CASSPGVQDTQYF. CDR3 DNA (partial): TGTGCCAGCAGCCCTGGGGTACAAGAC.

Turning to this clone: The germline and genes are mouse ones. The read is 4 residues too short to cover the CDR3 end, so that end is filled in from the germline J gene. The chain employs TRBV13-2 and TRBJ1-2; 10 bases are a match to TRBD1. Germline-derived CDR1 and CDR2 are NNHNN and SYGAGS (reference sequence). V lost 1 base to trimming and J lost 0 bases; unmatched junction nucleotides: 3. The CDR3 loop spans 16 amino acids. The CDR3 sequence: CASGDSGQGSNSDYTF. The part of the CDR3 DNA that was read is TGTGCCAGCGGTGATTCGGGACAGGGGTCAAACTCC.

This clone was found a few times. Gene names are mouse gene names. The read comes to an end 4 residues before the CDR3 does, leaving the germline J gene to fill in the end. V is TRBV1 and J is TRBJ2-7; TRBD2 matches at 9 bases. J was trimmed by 2 bases and V by 1 base; bases with no gene match: 3. Germline assignment: CDR1 NSQYPW and CDR2 LRSPGD (reference sequence). CDR3 size: 15 residues. CDR3 in amino acids: CTCSAVGGAPYEQYF. The sequenced CDR3 bases are TGCACCTGCAGTGCAGTTGGGGGGGCCCCCTAT.

About this clone itself: The gene symbols are mouse symbols. The CDR3 goes on 4 residues after the read ends, and that part is filled in from the germline J gene. The chain carries TRBV13-1 and TRBJ2-1; possible D gene TRBD1, 5 bases. There are 13 residues in the CDR3. The V end lost 4 bases, the J end lost 3 bases, and 8 bases lay between the germline ends. Germline V lookup: CDR1 NSHNY, CDR2 SYGAGN. Incomplete CDR3 DNA: TGTGCCAGCAGTCGCCAGGGCTATGCT. Translated, it gives CASSRQGYA. Given in full, the CDR3 is CASSRQGYAEQFF.

In its sample, this clone was seen a few times. Genes here carry mouse names. The CDR3 goes on 4 residues after the read ends, and that part is filled in from the germline J gene. The rearrangement links TRBV1 to TRBJ2-7, with 7 bases identical to TRBD2. Trimming removed 3 bases from V and 3 bases from J; junction bases left unmatched: 8. Germline V lookup: CDR1 NSQYPW, CDR2 LRSPGD (reference sequence). CDR3 length: 15 amino acids. The sequenced CDR3 bases are TGCACCTGCAGTGCGAGACTGGGAAGTCTCTAT. Translated, it gives CTCSARLGSLY. The entire CDR3 protein reads CTCSARLGSLYEQYF. Complete variable domain (other parts from reference TRBV1 and TRBJ2-7): VTLLEQNPRWRLVPRGQAVNLRCILKNSQYPWMSWYQQDLQKQLQWLFTLRSPGDKEVKSLPGADYLATRVTDTELRLQVANMSQGRTLYCTCSARLGSLYEQYFGPGTRLTVL.

This clone has a count of ten or more. Gene names and germline match the mouse. Read data end 4 residues before the CDR3 end; the end is taken from the germline J gene. The chain uses TRBV13-3 and TRBJ1-2; D is ambiguous. Deletions cut 2 bases from V and 0 bases from J, with 8 bases between. The germline V gene has CDR1 NNHDY and CDR2 SYVADS. The CDR3 is 14 residues long. This chain's CDR3 is CASSEKGSNSDYTF. CDR3 DNA (partial): TGTGCCAGCAGTGAGAAAGGGTCAAACTCC.

Concerning this clone: Gene labels here are mouse ones. The read halts 4 residues ahead of the CDR3 end, with the missing end drawn from the germline J gene. The V call is TRBV13-1, the J call TRBJ2-3; 9 nucleotides line up with TRBD2. Germline loops: CDR1 NSHNY, CDR2 SYGAGN. J was trimmed by 1 base and V by 6 bases; bases with no gene match: 6. The CDR3 consists of 15 residues. The covered CDR3 bases are TGTGCCAGCAACAGACTGGGGGTGGGTGCAGAA. Its protein is CASNRLGVGAE. Given in full, the CDR3 is CASNRLGVGAETLYF.

This clone was found a few times. Gene labels here are mouse ones. The read terminates 4 residues ahead of where the CDR3 ends, so the germline J gene completes it. The genes are TRBV31 and TRBJ2-5, with 10 bases matching TRBD2. Per the germline V gene, CDR1 is GKSSPN and CDR2 is SITVG. The CDR3 runs 15 residues. CDR3 DNA, as far as it was read: TGTGCCTGGAGTCTTCGGACTGGGGGAAAAGAC. This translates into CAWSLRTGGKD. The full CDR3 protein is CAWSLRTGGKDTQYF.

A word on this clone: The gene names given are mouse names. The read is 4 residues too short to cover the CDR3 end, so that end is filled in from the germline J gene. The same CDR3 arises from other DNA sequences in this sample as well. The chain joins TRBV5 to TRBJ2-2; D perhaps matches TRBD2 (5 bases). Germline-derived CDR1 and CDR2 are LGHNA and YNLKQL (reference sequence). The CDR3 is made up of 16 amino acids. V was cut by 4 bases and J by 0 bases, with 12 bases left in between. CDR3 in amino acids: CASSPLLGANTGQLYF. CDR3 DNA (partial): TGTGCCAGCAGCCCCCTCCTGGGAGCAAACACCGGG.

This clone was observed a handful of times. The gene names given are mouse names. CDR3 sequence: CASSSGLGGRAETLYF. The CDR3 bases that were read are TGTGCCAGCAGTTCGGGACTGGGGGGGCGAGCAGAA. This chain joins TRBV13-3 and TRBJ2-3, with 14 nucleotides matching TRBD2. The read halts 4 residues ahead of the CDR3 end, with the missing end drawn from the germline J gene. Germline V CDR1 and CDR2: NNHDY, SYVADS. V was pared by 4 bases and J by 3 bases, with 4 bases of the junction left unmatched. This CDR3 is 16 amino acids long.

The table lists this clone with a few counts. Germline and genes: mouse. The CDR3 end is not reached by the read, which stops 4 residues before it; the germline J gene fills it in. The chain has TRBV5 and TRBJ2-4; no definite D call. V shed 0 bases and J shed 0 bases, with 7 bases lying between them. This CDR3 comprises 15 residues. Germline loops: CDR1 LGHNA, CDR2 YNLKQL (reference sequence). The covered CDR3 bases are TGTGCCAGCAGCCAAGACTGGTCTAGTCAAAAC. Its protein product is CASSQDWSSQN. The full CDR3 is CASSQDWSSQNTLYF.

This clone was seen a handful of times. Genes and germline come from the mouse. The part of the CDR3 DNA that was read is TGTGCCAGCAGCCAAGATCCCCCAGGGCGGGAC. Translation gives CASSQDPPGRD. From start to end, the CDR3 is CASSQDPPGRDTQYF. This chain uses TRBV5 with TRBJ2-5; D perhaps matches TRBD1 (5 bases). Sequencing ends 4 residues short of the CDR3 end; the germline J gene provides the rest. Germline CDR1 LGHNA, CDR2 YNLKQL (reference sequence). CDR3 length equals 15 residues.

On this clone itself: The genes are named according to mouse. The CDR3 end is not reached by the read, which stops 3 residues before it; the germline J gene fills it in. This rearrangement joins TRBV5 to TRBJ1-6, with 7 bases aligning to TRBD1. TRBJ1-6 is an ORF, and what it does is uncertain. CDR3 length: 14 amino acids. Trimming at V came to 4 bases and at J to 5 bases, leaving 2 bases not matched to a gene. Germline values: CDR1 LGHNA, CDR2 YNLKQL (reference sequence). The sequenced part of the CDR3 DNA is TGTGCCAGCAGCCTCGGGACAGATAATTCGCCC. It codes for CASSLGTDNSP. The full CDR3 protein is CASSLGTDNSPLYF.

The table lists this clone with a few counts. These gene names are mouse names. The missing CDR3 end, 4 residues past where the read stops, is filled in from the germline J gene. The J gene is TRBJ2-3, the V gene TRBV17; 8 bases line up with TRBD2. V gave up 4 bases and J gave up 0 bases; unmatched junction bases: 6. Germline loops: CDR1 MNHDT, CDR2 YYDKIL. This CDR3 region has 16 residues. The sequenced part of the CDR3 DNA is TGTGCTAGCAGTAAGGCTGGGGGGTCTAGTGCAGAA. Encoded protein: CASSKAGGSSAE. The CDR3, in full, reads CASSKAGGSSAETLYF.

To note about this clone: Mouse germline and gene names are used. The covered CDR3 bases are TGTGCCAGCGGTGATGCAAGGGACACCGGG. It specifies CASGDARDTG. The whole CDR3 is CASGDARDTGQLYF. The chain couples TRBV13-2 to TRBJ2-2; D remains ambiguous. The DNA ends 4 residues before the CDR3 does, and the rest of the CDR3 is filled in from the germline J gene. CDR1 and CDR2 (germline): NNHNN, SYGAGS (reference sequence). There are 14 residues in the CDR3. With 0 bases removed from V and 3 bases from J, the gap between germline ends came to 6 bases.